The 8 T cell receptor beta chains presented below share a single source sample, sequenced in a study of PD-1 blockade in mismatch repair-deficient tumors. The data were produced by immunoSEQ multiplex PCR, yet TCRdb's version contains in-frame clones alone and is incomplete. Among more than 15,000 clones, 84% were seen once, and the ten largest hold 3.4%. The source material was PBMCs, sampled 4 weeks after starting pembrolizumab. These receptors all come from an adult with mismatch repair-deficient cancer.

This chain joins TRBV7-2 and TRBJ1-2; D remains ambiguous. This CDR3 is built from 12 residues. V was clipped by 3 bases and J by 8 bases, with 10 bases between them. Per the germline V gene, CDR1 is SGHTA and CDR2 is FQGNSA. In DNA, the CDR3 is TGTGCCAGCAGCTTGAATCATGGCGGCTACACCTTC. Translated, it gives CASSLNHGGYTF.

This clone has more than one count but fewer than ten. CDR3 coding DNA: TGTGCCAGCAGTTTAAGGGGACAGGTGAACACTGAAGCTTTCTTT. It is translated as CASSLRGQVNTEAFF. The chain recombines TRBV28 with TRBJ1-1, with 8 bases lining up with TRBD1. J lost 0 bases, V lost 2 bases, and 2 bases had no gene match. Germline V gene data show CDR1 as MDHEN and CDR2 as SYDVKM. CDR3 length: 15 residues.

The chain carries TRBV7-3 and TRBJ2-5, with TRBD1 matching 7 bases. This CDR3 comprises 14 residues. V lost 5 bases and J lost 0; bases outside the gene matches: 3. Looked up from germline, CDR1 is SGHTA and CDR2 is FQGTGA. CDR3 in amino acids: CASSHGTDQETQYF. The DNA for the CDR3 is TGTGCCAGCAGCCACGGGACAGACCAAGAGACCCAGTACTTC.

A few counts support this clone. This chain connects TRBV7-9 to TRBJ2-5, with a weak D call TRBD1 (6 bases). The length of the CDR3 is 14 residues. The V end was cut by 1 base, the J end by 5 bases, with 11 bases between. CDR1 is SEHNR, CDR2 FQNEAQ, per germline (reference sequence). This CDR3 is CASSLGTVRETQYF. In nucleotides, the CDR3 is TGTGCCAGCAGCTTAGGGACAGTGAGGGAGACCCAGTACTTC.

This sequence joins TRBV4-1 and TRBJ2-5, with 9 bases identical to TRBD2. V shed 0 bases, J shed 5 bases, and the junction held 13 bases outside the gene matches. Germline V CDR1 and CDR2: MGHRA, YSYEKL. The CDR3 extends over 18 amino acids. The CDR3 DNA reads TGCGCCAGCAGCCAAGATCGAGGCGGGAGGGCCGGTCTGGAGACCCAGTACTTC. Translation gives CASSQDRGGRAGLETQYF.

The chain employs TRBV4-1 and TRBJ2-1; 9 positions match TRBD1. With 1 base clipped from V and 0 bases from J, the junction kept 4 bases outside the gene matches. CDR1 and CDR2 from the germline V gene are MGHRA and YSYEKL. The CDR3 runs to 17 residues. The CDR3 is CASSQGTGVNSYNEQFF. Here the CDR3 DNA reads TGCGCCAGCAGCCAAGGGACAGGGGTTAACTCCTACAATGAGCAGTTCTTC.

V is TRBV7-3 and J is TRBJ2-2; 8 nucleotides match TRBD1. V lost 5 bases to trimming and J lost 6 bases; unmatched junction nucleotides: 8. The CDR3 consists of 15 residues. Germline V gene sequence: CDR1 SGHTA, CDR2 FQGTGA. The CDR3: CASSGQGLRAGELFF. CDR3 DNA: TGTGCCAGCAGCGGACAGGGATTGAGGGCCGGGGAGCTGTTTTTT. The full variable domain, rest sourced from reference TRBV7-3 and TRBJ2-2, is GAGVSQTPSNKVTEKGKYVELRCDPISGHTALYWYRQSLGQGPEFLIYFQGTGAADDSGLPNDRFFAVRPEGSVSTLKIQRTERGDSAVYLCASSGQGLRAGELFFGEGSRLTVL.

This sequence joins TRBV7-9 and TRBJ2-3; 7 bases agree with TRBD2. With V trimmed by 6 bases and J by 2 bases, 8 bases remained unmatched. From germline, CDR1 is SEHNR and CDR2 FQNEAQ (reference sequence). The CDR3 is made up of 15 amino acids. CDR3 DNA sequence: TGTGCCAGCAGTCCCCGTGGGAGGGTCACAGATACGCAGTATTTT. Encoded protein: CASSPRGRVTDTQYF.